This T cell receptor beta chain is drawn from a study of PD-L1 blockade in urothelial cancer. Germline CDR1 reads SGHDT; CDR2 reads YYEEEE. The CDR3 covers 15 residues. The junction had 8 bases not matched to a gene; V was cut back by 3 bases and J by 6 bases. Time point denoted: peripheral blood 6 weeks after treatment start. Clones were sequenced by immunoSEQ multiplex PCR, and TCRdb holds only the in-frame ones, with some missing. The sample records some 50,000 clones, approximately 86% being singletons. The clonotype comes from a man aged 50-59 years with urothelial cancer. The chain links TRBV5-6 to TRBJ2-2; TRBD2 matches at 7 bases. This specimen consisted of PBMCs, obtained around atezolizumab (anti-PD-L1) treatment. DNA for the CDR3: TGTGCCAGCAGCTGGGGAGGGCCTGGGGCCGGGGAGCTGTTTTTT. Protein product: CASSWGGPGAGELFF.